This T cell receptor beta chain was sequenced for a study of blood T cells in healthy people across ages. Points from the study as a whole: Per million T cells, TCR beta diversity dropped roughly linearly as age increased. Possibly, changes in expanded clonotypes were confounded because donor CMV status was unknown.

V was shortened by 3 bases and J by 3 bases, with 22 bases between the two germline ends. The CDR3 length is 17 residues. Germline V gene lookup returns CDR1 DFQATT and CDR2 SNEGSKA (reference sequence). Sample-barcoded 5' priming and a J-beta primer mix drove a second PCR of about 6 to 12 cycles. Each CDR3 protein is one row after TCRdb ran MiXCR on the 5' RACE reads. The sample has roughly 1,800,000 distinct CDR3 sequences, roughly 49% seen once. The extraction recovered at least 5.5 micrograms of total RNA per sample. This clonotype has only a few counts. Antigen: not known. The TCR was taken from a woman in her thirties or forties in good health. The sequencing input was blood. This rearrangement joins TRBV20-1 to TRBJ2-3; D is unresolved. The CDR3 reads CSASPRTTYAVTDTQYF. In DNA form, the CDR3 reads TGCAGTGCTAGCCCTAGAACTACTTATGCGGTTACAGATACGCAGTATTTT.